This note documents a single T cell receptor beta chain sequence. The CDR3 contains 13 residues. Germline V lookup: CDR1 KGHSH, CDR2 LQKENI. The V and J ends lost 1 base and 5 bases respectively, with 8 bases between them. The data were obtained in a study of T-cell memory formation after mild COVID-19. cDNA libraries for TCR alpha and TCR beta, carrying sample barcodes and UMIs, came from 5'RACE with constant-segment primers. TCRdb used MiXCR to reprocess the 5' RACE reads, holding one entry per CDR3 protein. The sample contains about 290,000 distinct CDR3 sequences, roughly 18% of which appear only once.

This clonotype originated in a man between 18 and 35 years old who had mild COVID-19 (a few samples of this study predate the infection). Cell type and time point are not known. The chain links TRBV18 to TRBJ1-1, with D tentatively TRBD1 (5 bases). Input material: PBMCs or a T cell subset sorted from them (not recorded which). CDR3 protein: CASSPRGETEAFF. Here the CDR3 DNA reads TGTGCCAGCTCACCACGGGGGGAAACTGAAGCTTTCTTT.